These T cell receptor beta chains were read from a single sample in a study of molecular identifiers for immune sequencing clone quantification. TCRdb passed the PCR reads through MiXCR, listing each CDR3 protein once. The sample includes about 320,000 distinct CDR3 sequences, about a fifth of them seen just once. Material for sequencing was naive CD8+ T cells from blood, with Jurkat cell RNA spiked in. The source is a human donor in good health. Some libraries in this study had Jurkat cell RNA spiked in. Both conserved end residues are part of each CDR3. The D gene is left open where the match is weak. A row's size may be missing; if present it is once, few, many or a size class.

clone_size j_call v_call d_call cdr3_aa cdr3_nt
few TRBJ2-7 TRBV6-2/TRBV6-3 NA CASSYGLGGTRYEQYF TGTGCCAGCAGTTACGGCCTTGGCGGGACCCGCTACGAGCAGTACTTC
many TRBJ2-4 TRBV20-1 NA CSAKGGVSWDIQYF TGCAGTGCAAAAGGAGGTGTTAGTTGGGACATTCAGTACTTC
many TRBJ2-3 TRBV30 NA CAWSVLGTDTQYF TGTGCCTGGAGTGTTCTCGGTACAGATACGCAGTATTTT
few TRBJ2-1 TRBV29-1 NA CSAATSGTKVHNEQFF TGCAGCGCGGCCACAAGTGGGACAAAAGTCCACAATGAGCAGTTCTTC
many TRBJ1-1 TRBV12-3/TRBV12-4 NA CASSQDTPGAEAFF TGTGCCAGCAGTCAAGACACCCCAGGGGCTGAAGCTTTCTTT
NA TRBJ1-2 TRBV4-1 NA CASSQPAGRNYGYTF TGCGCCAGCAGCCAGCCAGCAGGGCGGAACTATGGCTACACCTTC
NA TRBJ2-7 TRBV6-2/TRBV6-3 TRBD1 CASSNNDRGQYF TGTGCCAGCAGTAATAACGACAGGGGGCAGTACTTC
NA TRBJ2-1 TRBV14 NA CASSLYERTYNEQFF TGTGCCAGCAGCCTCTATGAGCGCACCTACAATGAGCAGTTCTTC
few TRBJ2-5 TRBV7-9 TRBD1 CASSLRGQEETQYF TGTGCCAGCAGCTTAAGGGGACAGGAAGAGACCCAGTACTTC
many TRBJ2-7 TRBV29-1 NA CSGLSGHNPYEQYF TGCAGCGGACTTTCGGGACACAATCCCTACGAGCAGTACTTC
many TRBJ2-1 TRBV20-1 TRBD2 CSARPLSGRAVYNEQFF TGCAGTGCTAGACCCCTCAGCGGGAGGGCCGTCTACAATGAGCAGTTCTTC
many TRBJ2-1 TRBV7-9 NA CASSLVVRLSYNEQFF TGTGCCAGCAGCTTAGTTGTCAGACTCTCCTACAATGAGCAGTTCTTC
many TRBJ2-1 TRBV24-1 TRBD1 CATSDWDSEQFF TGTGCCACCAGTGATTGGGACAGCGAGCAGTTCTTC
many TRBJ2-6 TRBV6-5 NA CASSAESSGANVLTF TGTGCCAGCAGCGCAGAGAGCTCTGGGGCCAACGTCCTGACTTTC
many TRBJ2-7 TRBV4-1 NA CASSQEAKTYEQYF TGCGCCAGCAGCCAAGAAGCCAAAACCTACGAGCAGTACTTC
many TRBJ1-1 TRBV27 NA CASSTTQSTEAFF TGTGCCAGCAGTACCACACAGAGCACTGAAGCTTTCTTT
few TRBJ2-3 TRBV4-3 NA CASSQDLDRFDTQYF TGCGCCAGCAGCCAAGATCTGGACCGCTTTGATACGCAGTATTTT
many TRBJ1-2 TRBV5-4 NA CASSLHGNYGYTF TGTGCCAGCAGCTTGCACGGTAACTATGGCTACACCTTC
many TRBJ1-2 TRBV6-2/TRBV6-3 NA CASSYGDYGYTF TGTGCCAGCAGTTACGGAGACTATGGCTACACCTTC
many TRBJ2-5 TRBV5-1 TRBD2 CASSLAGPQETQYF TGCGCCAGCAGCTTAGCGGGGCCCCAAGAGACCCAGTACTTC
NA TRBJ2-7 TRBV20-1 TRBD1 CSARSTGSYEQYF TGCAGTGCTAGATCGACAGGGTCCTACGAGCAGTACTTC
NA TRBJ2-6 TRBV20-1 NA CSARGQSTSSGANVLTF TGCAGTGCTAGAGGTCAGAGCACAAGCTCTGGGGCCAACGTCCTGACTTTC
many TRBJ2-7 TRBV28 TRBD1 CASSSTGGYEQYF TGTGCCAGCAGTAGCACAGGGGGATACGAGCAGTACTTC
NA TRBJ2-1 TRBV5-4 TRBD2 CASRHLAGGPNEQFF TGTGCCAGCAGACATCTAGCGGGAGGGCCCAATGAGCAGTTCTTC
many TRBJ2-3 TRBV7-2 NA CASSKTFISTDTQYF TGTGCCAGCAGCAAAACCTTTATAAGCACAGATACGCAGTATTTT
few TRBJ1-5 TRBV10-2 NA CASSEWAEGNQPQHF TGCGCCAGCAGTGAGTGGGCAGAGGGCAATCAGCCCCAGCATTTT
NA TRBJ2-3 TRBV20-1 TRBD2 CSLAGGPDTQYF TGCAGTTTAGCGGGAGGGCCGGATACGCAGTATTTT
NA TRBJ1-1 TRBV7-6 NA CASSLGKVTEAFF TGTGCCAGCAGCTTAGGCAAGGTCACTGAAGCTTTCTTT
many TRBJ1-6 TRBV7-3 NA CASSFTLGPLHF TGTGCCAGCAGTTTTACTCTAGGACCCCTCCACTTT
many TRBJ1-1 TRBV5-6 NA CASSHGPSNTEAFF TGTGCCAGCAGCCACGGACCGTCGAACACTGAAGCTTTCTTT
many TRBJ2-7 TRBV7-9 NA CASSLTIYEQYF TGTGCCAGCAGCTTGACAATCTACGAGCAGTACTTC
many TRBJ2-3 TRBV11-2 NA CASSLKGVGDTQYF TGTGCCAGCAGCTTAAAGGGTGTAGGAGATACGCAGTATTTT
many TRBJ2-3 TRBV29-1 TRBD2 CSVEFGTSGGTDTTTDTQYF TGCAGCGTTGAGTTTGGGACTAGCGGGGGGACCGACACGACGACAGATACGCAGTATTTT
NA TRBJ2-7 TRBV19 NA CASSIYLTSLAYEQYF TGTGCCAGTAGTATTTATTTGACCTCGCTTGCCTACGAGCAGTACTTC
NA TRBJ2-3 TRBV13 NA CANSLGSGFSTDTQYF TGTGCCAACAGCTTAGGGTCGGGTTTTAGCACAGATACGCAGTATTTT
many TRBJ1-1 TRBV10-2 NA CASTQGWYTEAFF TGCGCCAGCACTCAGGGGTGGTACACTGAAGCTTTCTTT
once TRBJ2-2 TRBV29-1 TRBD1 CSVETGQETGELFF TGCAGCGTAGAGACGGGACAGGAGACCGGGGAGCTGTTTTTT
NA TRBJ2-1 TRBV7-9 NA CASSPPRGLEQFF TGTGCCAGCAGCCCGCCTAGGGGTTTAGAGCAGTTCTTC
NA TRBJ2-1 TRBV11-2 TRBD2 CASSLLAGGLDEQFF TGTGCCAGCAGCTTACTAGCGGGAGGGCTTGATGAGCAGTTCTTC
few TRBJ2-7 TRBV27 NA CASSLSGARGHEQYF TGTGCCAGCAGTTTATCGGGCGCCAGGGGCCACGAGCAGTACTTC
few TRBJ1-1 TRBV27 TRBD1 CASSLADRSRAFF TGTGCCAGCAGTTTGGCGGACAGGTCTCGAGCTTTCTTT
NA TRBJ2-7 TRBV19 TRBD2 CASSPGTSSCEQYF TGTGCCAGTAGTCCCGGGACTAGCTCCTGCGAGCAGTACTTC
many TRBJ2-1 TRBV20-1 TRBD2 CSATSSGLAVDEQFF TGCAGTGCTACCAGTTCAGGACTAGCGGTCGATGAGCAGTTCTTC
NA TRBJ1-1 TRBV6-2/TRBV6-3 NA CASSYIWALPLDTEAFF TGTGCCAGCAGTTACATCTGGGCCCTGCCTCTGGACACTGAAGCTTTCTTT
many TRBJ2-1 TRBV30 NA CAWIPGGYNEQFF TGTGCCTGGATCCCCGGGGGCTACAATGAGCAGTTCTTC
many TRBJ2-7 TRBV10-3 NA CAISEKVSEQYF TGTGCCATCAGTGAGAAGGTTTCCGAGCAGTACTTC
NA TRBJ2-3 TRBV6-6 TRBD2 CASSYSGGGGGDTQYF TGTGCCAGCAGTTACTCGGGCGGGGGGGGGGGAGATACGCAGTATTTT
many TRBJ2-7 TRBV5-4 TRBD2 CASSFSASGNYEQYF TGTGCCAGCAGCTTCTCGGCTAGCGGGAACTACGAGCAGTACTTC
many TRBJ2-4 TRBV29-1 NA CSVEEVAGKNIQYF TGCAGCGTTGAAGAGGTCGCGGGGAAAAACATTCAGTACTTC